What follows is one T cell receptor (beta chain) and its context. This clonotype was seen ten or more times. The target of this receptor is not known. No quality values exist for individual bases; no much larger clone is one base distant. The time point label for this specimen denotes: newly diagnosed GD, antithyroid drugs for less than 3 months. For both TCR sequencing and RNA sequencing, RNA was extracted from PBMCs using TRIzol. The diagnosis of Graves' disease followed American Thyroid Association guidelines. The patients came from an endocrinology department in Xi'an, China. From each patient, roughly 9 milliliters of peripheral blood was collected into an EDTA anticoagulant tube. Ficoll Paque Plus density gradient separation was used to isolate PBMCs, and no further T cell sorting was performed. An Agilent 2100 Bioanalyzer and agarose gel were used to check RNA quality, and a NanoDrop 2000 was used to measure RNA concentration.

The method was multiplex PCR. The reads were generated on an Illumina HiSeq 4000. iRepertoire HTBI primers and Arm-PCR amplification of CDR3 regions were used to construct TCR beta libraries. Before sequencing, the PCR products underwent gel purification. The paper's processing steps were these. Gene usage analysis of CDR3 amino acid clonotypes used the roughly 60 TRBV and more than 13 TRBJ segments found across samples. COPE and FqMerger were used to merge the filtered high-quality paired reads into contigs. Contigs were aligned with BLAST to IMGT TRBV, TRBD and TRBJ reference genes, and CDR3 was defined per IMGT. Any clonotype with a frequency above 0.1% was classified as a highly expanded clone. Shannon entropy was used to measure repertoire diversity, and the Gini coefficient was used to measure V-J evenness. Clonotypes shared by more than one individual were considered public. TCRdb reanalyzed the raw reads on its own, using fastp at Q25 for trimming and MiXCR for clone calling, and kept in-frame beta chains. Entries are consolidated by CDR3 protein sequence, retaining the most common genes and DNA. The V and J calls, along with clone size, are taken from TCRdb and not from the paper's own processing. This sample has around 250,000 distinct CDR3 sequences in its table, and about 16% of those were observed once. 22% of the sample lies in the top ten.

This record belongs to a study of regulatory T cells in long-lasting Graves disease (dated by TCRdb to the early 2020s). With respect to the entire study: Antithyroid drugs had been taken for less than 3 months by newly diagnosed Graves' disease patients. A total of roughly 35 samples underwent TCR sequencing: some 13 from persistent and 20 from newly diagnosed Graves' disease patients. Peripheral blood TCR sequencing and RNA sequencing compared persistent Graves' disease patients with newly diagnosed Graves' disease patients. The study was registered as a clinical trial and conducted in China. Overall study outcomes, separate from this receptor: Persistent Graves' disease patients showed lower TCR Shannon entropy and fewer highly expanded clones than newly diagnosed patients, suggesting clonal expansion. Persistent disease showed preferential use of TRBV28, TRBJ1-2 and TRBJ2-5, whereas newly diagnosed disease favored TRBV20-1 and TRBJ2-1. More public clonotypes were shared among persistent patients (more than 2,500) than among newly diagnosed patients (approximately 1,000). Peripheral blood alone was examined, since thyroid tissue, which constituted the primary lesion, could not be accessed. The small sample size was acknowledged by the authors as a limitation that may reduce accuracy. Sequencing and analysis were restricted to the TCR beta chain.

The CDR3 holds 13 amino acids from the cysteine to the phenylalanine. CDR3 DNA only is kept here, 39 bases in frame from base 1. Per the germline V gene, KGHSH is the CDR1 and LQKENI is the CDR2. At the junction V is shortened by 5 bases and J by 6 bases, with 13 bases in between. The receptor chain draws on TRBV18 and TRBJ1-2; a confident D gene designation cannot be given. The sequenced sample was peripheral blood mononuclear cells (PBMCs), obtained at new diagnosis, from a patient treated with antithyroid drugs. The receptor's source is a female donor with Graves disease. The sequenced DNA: TGTGCCAGCTCATCCTCCCCGCTGGATGGCTACACCTTC. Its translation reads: CASSSSPLDGYTF.